This entry features one T cell receptor beta chain sequence. Its antigen is as yet unknown. CDR3 length: 13 residues. Germline V gene sequence: CDR1 SGHTA, CDR2 FQGNSA. Trimming pared 5 bases from V and 7 bases from J, leaving 12 bases between. The PCR was carried out with 60 Vbeta primers and 13 Jbeta primers. Sequenced by immunoSEQ multiplex PCR; TCRdb stores in-frame clones only, minus some. The sample lists approximately 130,000 clones; roughly four fifths were seen once. These data come from a study of cytomegalovirus exposure and HLA in healthy donors. Whole-study context: Unique TCRs from HLA-typed donors, 75 million to 100 million of them, were held in an early data release.

General observations from the study: In most subjects, TCR beta sequences reportedly gave accurate predictions of HLA-A and HLA-B alleles.

Specimen: PBMCs. This clonotype was sampled from a woman in her 40s in good health and CMV-seronegative. The rearrangement joins TRBV7-2 to TRBJ2-1; tentatively, D is TRBD2 (5 bases). CDR3: CASSGRAKNEQFF. CDR3 DNA sequence: TGTGCCAGCAGCGGGAGAGCGAAAAATGAGCAGTTCTTC.